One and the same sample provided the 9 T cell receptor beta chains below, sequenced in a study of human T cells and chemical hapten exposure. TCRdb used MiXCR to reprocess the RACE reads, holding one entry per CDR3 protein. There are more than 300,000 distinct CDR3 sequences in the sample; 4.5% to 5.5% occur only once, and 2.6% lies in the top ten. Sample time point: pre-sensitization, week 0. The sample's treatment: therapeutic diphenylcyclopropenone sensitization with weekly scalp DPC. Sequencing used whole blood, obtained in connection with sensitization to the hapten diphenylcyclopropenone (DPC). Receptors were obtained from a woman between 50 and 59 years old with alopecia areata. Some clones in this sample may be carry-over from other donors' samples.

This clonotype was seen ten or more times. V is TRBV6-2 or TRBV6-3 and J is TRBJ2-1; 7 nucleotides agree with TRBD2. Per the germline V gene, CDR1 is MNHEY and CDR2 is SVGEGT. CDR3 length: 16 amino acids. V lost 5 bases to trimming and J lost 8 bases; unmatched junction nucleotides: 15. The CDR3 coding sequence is TGTGCCAGCAGTGGACTAGGCGGGACCGTCATGGATGAGCAGTTCTTC. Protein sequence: CASSGLGGTVMDEQFF.

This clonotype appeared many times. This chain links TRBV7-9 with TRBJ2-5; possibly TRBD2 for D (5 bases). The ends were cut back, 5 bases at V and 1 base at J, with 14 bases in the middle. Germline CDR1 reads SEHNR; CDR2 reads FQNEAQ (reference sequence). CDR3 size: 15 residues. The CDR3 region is CASSGGSAVQETQYF. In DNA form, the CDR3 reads TGTGCCAGCAGCGGCGGGTCAGCGGTCCAAGAGACCCAGTACTTC.

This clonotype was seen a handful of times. The CDR3 sequence: CATSRDRGRANTGELFF. DNA for the CDR3: TGTGCCACCAGCAGAGATAGGGGCAGAGCCAACACCGGGGAGCTGTTTTTT. The chain uses TRBV15 and TRBJ2-2; D is possibly TRBD1 (5 bases). Trimming took 0 bases from V and 2 from J, leaving 13 bases between them. The CDR3 sequence is 17 residues long. Germline V gives CDR1 LNHNV, CDR2 YYDKDF (reference sequence).

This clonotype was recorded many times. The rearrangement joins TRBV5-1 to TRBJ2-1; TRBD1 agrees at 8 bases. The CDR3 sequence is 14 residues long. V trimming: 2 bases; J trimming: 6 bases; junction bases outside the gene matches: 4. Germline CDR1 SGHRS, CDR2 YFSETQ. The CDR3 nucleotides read TGCGCCAGCAGCTTCGGGACAGGACCCAATGAGCAGTTCTTC. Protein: CASSFGTGPNEQFF.

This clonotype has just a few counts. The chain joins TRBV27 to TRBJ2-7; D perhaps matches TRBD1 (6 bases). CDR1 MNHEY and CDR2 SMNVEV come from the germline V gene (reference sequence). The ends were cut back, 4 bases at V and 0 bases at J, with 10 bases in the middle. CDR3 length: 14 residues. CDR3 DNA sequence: TGTGCCAGCAGTTGGGGGCAACTCTCCTACGAGCAGTACTTC. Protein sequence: CASSWGQLSYEQYF.

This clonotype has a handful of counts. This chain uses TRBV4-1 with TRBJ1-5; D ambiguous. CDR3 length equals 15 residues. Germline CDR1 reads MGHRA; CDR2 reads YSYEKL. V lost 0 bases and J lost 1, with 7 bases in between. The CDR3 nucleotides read TGCGCCAGCAGCCAAGAGACGGGGAGCAATCAGCCCCAGCATTTT. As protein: CASSQETGSNQPQHF.

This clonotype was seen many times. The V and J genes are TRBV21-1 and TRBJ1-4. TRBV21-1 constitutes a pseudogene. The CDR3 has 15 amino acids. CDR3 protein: CASSKAQATNEKLFF. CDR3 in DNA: TGTGCCAGCAGCAAAGCCCAGGCAACTAATGAAAAACTGTTTTTT.

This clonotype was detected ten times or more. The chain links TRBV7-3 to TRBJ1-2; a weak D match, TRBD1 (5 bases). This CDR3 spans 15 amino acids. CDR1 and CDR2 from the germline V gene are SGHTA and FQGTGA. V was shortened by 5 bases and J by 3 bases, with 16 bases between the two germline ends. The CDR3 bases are TGTGCCAGCAGCGACGAGACAGAATTCGACTATGGCTACACCTTC. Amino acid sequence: CASSDETEFDYGYTF.

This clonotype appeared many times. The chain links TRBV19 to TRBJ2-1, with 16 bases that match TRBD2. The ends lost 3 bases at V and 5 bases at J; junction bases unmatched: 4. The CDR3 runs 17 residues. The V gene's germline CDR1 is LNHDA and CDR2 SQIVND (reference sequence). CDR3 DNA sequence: TGTGCCAGTAGTATGATGGGACTAGCGGGAGGGGACAATGAGCAGTTCTTC. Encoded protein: CASSMMGLAGGDNEQFF.